Sequencing of this T cell receptor beta chain was carried out in a study of cytomegalovirus exposure and HLA in healthy donors. The CDR3 has 15 amino acids. Looked up from germline, CDR1 is SGHAT and CDR2 is FQNNGV. Trimming took 5 bases from V and 4 from J, leaving 15 bases between them. This clone was recorded a few times. The PCR was carried out with 60 Vbeta primers and 13 Jbeta primers. Using immunoSEQ multiplex PCR, the repertoire was profiled, and TCRdb retains in-frame clones only, with some absent. The sample comprises about 140,000 clones, approximately 80% of which are singletons, and over 13% rests with the top ten.

The chain employs TRBV11-2 and TRBJ1-3; unclear D gene. The TCR originated in a woman aged 40 to 50 in good health and CMV-seronegative. Sequenced input: PBMCs. CDR3 residues: CASSPTEVSGNTIYF. CDR3 DNA: TGTGCCAGCAGCCCGACGGAGGTGTCCGGAAACACCATATATTTT.